This TCR beta chain was observed in a study of graft-versus-host responses after intestinal transplantation. Sequencing used immunoSEQ multiplex PCR; TCRdb keeps in-frame clones, though not all of them. Of about 18,000 clones in the sample, more than 65% were seen once. The receptor's source is a human patient who received an intestinal transplant, so some T cells may come from the graft donor. Sample: PBMCs, taken 14 days after transplant.

In DNA, the CDR3 is TGCAGCGTTGAGCCCGGGACTAGGATTCTTGGAGGCACAGATACGCAGTATTTT. Its protein is CSVEPGTRILGGTDTQYF. The rearrangement links TRBV29-1 to TRBJ2-3, with 8 bases lining up with TRBD2. CDR1 and CDR2 (germline): SQVTM, ANQGSEA. The CDR3 spans 18 residues. With V trimmed by 3 bases and J by 1 base, 15 bases remained unmatched.